This is a list of T cell receptor beta chains from one sample in a study of shared clonotypes between healthy human individuals. Sequenced by immunoSEQ multiplex PCR; TCRdb stores in-frame clones only, minus some. The sample includes hundreds of thousands of clones, around 97% seen only once; the top ten take 0.057%. Material for sequencing was naive CD4+ T cells sorted from blood. The receptors stem from a woman aged 25 to 39 in good health. The CDR3 runs from the conserved cysteine through the conserved F or W. A D gene is named only where the DNA matches it firmly. A clone size is listed for some rows: how often the clone was seen (once, few, many), or a class if it is expanded.

CDR3	DNA	D	V	size	J
CASSSGVETNEKLFF	TGTGCCAGCAGCTCCGGGGTGGAAACTAATGAAAAACTGTTTTTT	NA	TRBV5-4	NA	TRBJ1-4
CASSLTTEPIGGYTF	TGTGCCAGCAGCTTGACTACGGAACCAATCGGTGGCTACACCTTC	NA	TRBV5-6	NA	TRBJ1-2
CASSPKGTSGVITDTQYF	TGTGCCAGCAGCCCGAAGGGAACTAGCGGAGTAATCACAGATACGCAGTATTTT	TRBD2	TRBV4-2	NA	TRBJ2-3
CASSRTAGGGFEQYF	TGCGCCAGCAGCCGGACAGCGGGAGGAGGTTTCGAGCAGTACTTC	TRBD2	TRBV5-1	NA	TRBJ2-7
CASSLPGLAYEQYF	TGTGCCAGCAGCTTACCGGGACTAGCCTACGAGCAGTACTTC	TRBD2	TRBV7-2	NA	TRBJ2-7
CASSLGGGNQPQHF	TGTGCCAGCAGCTTGGGGGGAGGGAATCAGCCCCAGCATTTT	NA	TRBV7-2	once	TRBJ1-5
CASRTAGTGELFF	TGTGCCAGCAGGACGGCGGGCACCGGGGAGCTGTTTTTT	NA	TRBV6-1	NA	TRBJ2-2
CSVPRLAYNEQFF	TGCAGCGTGCCCCGGTTGGCTTACAATGAGCAGTTCTTC	NA	TRBV29-1	once	TRBJ2-1
CASSLAGAAGETQYF	TGCGCCAGCAGCTTGGCCGGTGCGGCCGGGGAGACCCAGTACTTC	NA	TRBV5-1	NA	TRBJ2-5
CASSRGTRSNEQFF	TGTGCCAGCAGCCGAGGGACTAGGAGCAATGAGCAGTTCTTC	TRBD2	TRBV7-9	NA	TRBJ2-1